This T cell receptor beta chain originates from a study of cytomegalovirus exposure and HLA in healthy donors. The PCR had 60 Vbeta and 13 Jbeta primers. The repertoire was sequenced with immunoSEQ multiplex PCR; TCRdb's copy has only in-frame clones and lacks some. The data show about 160,000 clones, with around 81% seen just once and about 1.6% held by the top ten. The CDR3 is 14 amino acids. V lost 3 bases, J lost 8 bases, and 14 bases lay in between. The germline V gene has CDR1 MNHEY and CDR2 SMNVEV (reference sequence). This clonotype originated in a man aged 35-49 years in good health and CMV-seronegative. V is TRBV27 and J is TRBJ2-1; unclear D gene. Sequenced sample: PBMCs. The CDR3 reads CASSFADVAYEQFF. CDR3 bases: TGTGCCAGCAGTTTCGCGGATGTTGCCTATGAGCAGTTCTTC.